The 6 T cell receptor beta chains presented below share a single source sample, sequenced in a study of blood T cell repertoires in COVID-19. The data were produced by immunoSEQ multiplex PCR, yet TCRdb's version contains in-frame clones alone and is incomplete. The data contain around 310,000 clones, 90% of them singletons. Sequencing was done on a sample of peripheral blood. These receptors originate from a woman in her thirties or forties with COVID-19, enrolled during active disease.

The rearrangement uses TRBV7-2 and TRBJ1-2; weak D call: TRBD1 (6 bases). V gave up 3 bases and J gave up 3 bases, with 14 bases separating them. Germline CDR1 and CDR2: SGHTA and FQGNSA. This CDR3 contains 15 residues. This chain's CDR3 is CASSFVLSGDYGYTF. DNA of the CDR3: TGTGCCAGCAGCTTCGTCCTCTCAGGGGACTATGGCTACACCTTC.

DNA for the CDR3: TGTGCCAGCTCACCGGCCGGGGATTACAATGAGCAGTTCTTC. Residues: CASSPAGDYNEQFF. The V call is TRBV18, the J call TRBJ2-1, with D maybe TRBD2 (5 bases). V was pared by 3 bases and J by 4 bases, with 10 bases between. The CDR3 has 14 residues. From germline, CDR1 is KGHSH and CDR2 LQKENI.

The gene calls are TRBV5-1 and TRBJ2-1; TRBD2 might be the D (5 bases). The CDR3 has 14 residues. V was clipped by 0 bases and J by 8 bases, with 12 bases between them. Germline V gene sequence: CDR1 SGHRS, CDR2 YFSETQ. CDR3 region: CASSLDPGSDEQFF. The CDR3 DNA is TGCGCCAGCAGCTTGGATCCGGGGAGCGATGAGCAGTTCTTC.

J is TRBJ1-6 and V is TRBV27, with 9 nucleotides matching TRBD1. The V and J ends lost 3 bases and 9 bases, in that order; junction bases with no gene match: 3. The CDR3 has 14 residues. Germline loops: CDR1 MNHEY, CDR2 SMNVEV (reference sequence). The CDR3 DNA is TGTGCCAGCAGTTTCGGACAGGGGACTTCACCCCTCCACTTT. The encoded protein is CASSFGQGTSPLHF.

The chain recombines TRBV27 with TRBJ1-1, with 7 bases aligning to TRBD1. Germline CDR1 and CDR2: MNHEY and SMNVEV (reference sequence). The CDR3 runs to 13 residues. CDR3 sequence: CASHPGGNTEAFF. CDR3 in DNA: TGTGCATCCCACCCAGGGGGGAACACTGAAGCTTTCTTT.

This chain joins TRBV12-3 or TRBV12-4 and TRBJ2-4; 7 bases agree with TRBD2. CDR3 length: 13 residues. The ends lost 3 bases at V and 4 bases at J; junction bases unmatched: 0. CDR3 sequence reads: CASSFGGKNIQYF. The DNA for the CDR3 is TGTGCCAGCAGTTTCGGGGGGAAAAACATTCAGTACTTC.